This TCR beta chain comes out of a study of shared clonotypes between healthy human individuals. The study, taken as a whole, reports: Only blood underwent sampling, and tissue repertoires likely differ. Few donors restricted represented genetic and exposure-history diversity. Generation probabilities of non-shared clonotypes were lower (relative to those shared by all four donors).

The data were produced by immunoSEQ multiplex PCR, yet TCRdb's version contains in-frame clones alone and is incomplete. This repertoire shows 1.4 million or so clones, approximately 98.5% found once; its top ten account for approximately 0.4%. On this clone itself: Its specificity is not known. Other DNA variants within this sample encode the same CDR3.

Everyone who donated was a Caucasian adult who lived in Nashville, Tennessee. V dropped 5 bases and J dropped 2; count of bases not matched to a gene: 3. The germline gives CDR1 SGHTA, CDR2 FQGTGA. The CDR3 spans 15 residues. The sequenced sample was naive CD4+ T cells sorted from blood. Subset reported: CD45RA+ positively selected. The chain has TRBV7-3 and TRBJ2-1; 10 nucleotides line up with TRBD2. This clonotype was sampled from a man aged 25-45 years in good health. The DNA for the CDR3 is TGTGCCAGCAGCCCTGGACTAGCGGCCTACAATGAGCAGTTCTTC. It encodes CASSPGLAAYNEQFF.